What follows describes a single TCR beta chain. The antigen is not known. Germline CDR1 reads SGHTA; CDR2 reads FQGNSA. V gave up 5 bases and J gave up 5 bases; unmatched junction bases: 7. CDR3 length: 16 amino acids. This specimen belongs to a study of blood T cells in healthy people across ages. Study-wide results and limits: It was the long-lived donors that had more naive CD4+ cells and higher diversity than aged donors. The recorded TCR beta diversity per million T cells decreased in a roughly linear manner with age.

A second PCR of 7 to 11 cycles used a sample-barcoded 5' primer and a J-beta primer mix. MiXCR, run by TCRdb on the 5' RACE reads, gives a single entry per CDR3 protein. Of approximately 810,000 distinct CDR3 sequences in the sample, roughly 34% were seen once. The V call is TRBV7-2, the J call TRBJ2-1, with TRBD2 matching 12 bases. The TCR sequence derives from a man younger than 30 in good health. The sequenced material came from blood. CDR3 nucleotide sequence: TGTACCAGCAGCCCTCTAGCGGGGGGGCCGGACAATGAGCAGTTCTTC. Encoded protein: CTSSPLAGGPDNEQFF. The full variable domain, in which reference TRBV7-2 and TRBJ2-1 provide the parts outside the CDR3, is GAGVSQSPSNKVTEKGKDVELRCDPISGHTALYWYRQSLGQGLEFLIYFQGNSAPDKSGLPSDRFSAERTGGSVSTLTIQRTQQEDSAVYLCTSSPLAGGPDNEQFFGPGTRLTVL.